This T cell receptor beta chain appears in the sequencing data of a study of cytomegalovirus exposure and HLA in healthy donors. The PCR had 60 Vbeta and 13 Jbeta primers. The protocol was immunoSEQ multiplex PCR, while the TCRdb copy is restricted to in-frame clones and leaves out a portion. Here the sample spans about 92,000 clones, about 85% being singletons. The germline CDR1 and CDR2 sequences are GTSNPN and SVGIG (reference sequence). The CDR3 spans 13 residues. The V and J ends lost 5 bases and 9 bases respectively, with 16 bases between them. The TCR comes from a girl aged 2 to 9 in good health and CMV-seropositive. The specimen was PBMCs. The chain is built from TRBV30 and TRBJ2-2; D might be TRBD1 (6 bases). The CDR3 region is CAWQEQGFRELFF. The DNA of the CDR3 is TGTGCCTGGCAGGAACAGGGCTTTAGGGAGCTGTTTTTT.